This T cell receptor (beta chain) was sequenced in a study of cytomegalovirus exposure and HLA in healthy donors (dated by TCRdb to the late 2010s). Looking at the study overall: An earlier analysis of approximately 640 of the donors reported approximately 290 Gb of sequence data and around 120 million unique TCR beta sequences from 190 million or so T cells. Approximately 330 gigabases of sequencing data and about 92 million unique TCR sequences made up an early release that covered approximately 700 HLA-typed donors. Of the roughly 400 genotyped donors, roughly 76% were placed in the genetic ancestry cluster associated with self-reported Caucasian donors. The study aimed to test whether signatures of past pathogen exposure could be identified by cataloging public T cell receptors. Using immunosequencing, the study profiled T cell repertoires from 550 to 750 subjects and related those repertoires to cytomegalovirus serostatus. A separate validation cohort of roughly 120 different subjects was used in addition to the 666-subject first cohort. High-throughput TCR immunosequencing, statistical association of individual TCRs with disease status, and machine learning were combined to predict cytomegalovirus infection status. A later analysis re-examined previously published TCR beta repertoires from just over 650 donors and added high-resolution HLA genotyping to investigate patterns of TCR occurrence. Rather than using new phenotypic data, the later analysis identified candidate immune exposures from TCR beta sequences and from how often those sequences occurred across donors. To decide whether each TCR beta V gene segment behaved as functional or pseudogenic, an earlier analysis of approximately 600 of the donors relied on high-throughput TCR beta sequencing. Donor age, sex, ethnicity and CMV serostatus were collected together with the repertoire data. In a later genetic analysis, genome-wide SNP genotypes for about 55% of the roughly 700 donors were used, and that subset was treated as a discovery cohort. Every discovery cohort repertoire had been produced on one sequencing platform. HLA typing covered class I and class II loci at four-digit resolution. Typing coverage differed by locus: A, B, C, DRB1 and DQB1 were typed in about 629-630 donors, DQA1 in roughly 500, DPA1 in nearly 610, and DPB1 in approximately 450. Roughly five DR-DQ haplotypes were treated as single units for association and clustering because of strong linkage in the cohort. Among some 400 genotyped donors of the cohort, an average of around 250,000 unique TCR beta nucleotide sequences was sequenced per donor, of which about 20% were non-productive.

Sequences SQVTM (CDR1) and ANQGSEA (CDR2) are obtained from the germline V gene. The CDR3 covers 13 residues, taking in both the cysteine and the phenylalanine. CDR3 DNA only is kept here, 39 bases in frame from base 1. At the junction V is shortened by 7 bases and J by 1 base; bases outside the gene matches: 3. The library was built by means of the immunoSEQ multiplex PCR assay. The multiplex PCR relied on a mix of 60 forward primers for TCR Vbeta segments and 13 reverse primers for TCR Jbeta segments. The CDR3 region of rearranged TCR beta genes was amplified from genomic DNA with a multiplex PCR assay. Amplified TCR beta libraries were sequenced as 87-base-pair reads on the Illumina HiSeq System. The published analysis was carried out like this. Across the 666 repertoires, a later analysis counted 78 million or so unique TCR beta chains, around 10 million of which were shared by at least two donors. To remove PCR and sequencing errors, raw reads were error-corrected and collapsed into unique sequences using a nearest-neighbor algorithm that merged closely related sequences. Alignment of CDR3 sequences to IMGT reference sequences was used to assign V, D and J gene segments. For a sequence to be retained, at least a six-nucleotide match to both a V gene segment and a J gene segment was required. A rearrangement counted as productive if the CDR3 had no stop codons and remained in frame with V and J, and every other rearrangement counted as non-productive. CDR3 was defined by IMGT convention, running from the second conserved V-encoded cysteine to the conserved J-encoded phenylalanine. The earlier analysis of a few hundred of the donors excluded any sequence lacking an unambiguous match to a single V gene segment. An earlier analysis of 587 of the donors classified V segments as functional when productive rearrangements were above 56.7% and as segregating when the standard deviation between donors was above 5%. A statistical classification framework was built for diagnosing cytomegalovirus status from the catalog of TCR beta chain sequences. V and J gene assignment, in a later analysis, came from comparing TCR nucleotide sequences with IMGT/GENE-DB human TR gene sequences. The TCRdist pipeline was used in a later analysis to assign CDR3 sequences and most-parsimonious VDJ recombination scenarios. In a later analysis, each TCR beta chain was defined by its CDR3 amino acid sequence together with its V-gene family, and reads without a unique V-gene family were excluded. To address suspected cross-contamination and a sequencing artifact, a later analysis removed under 600 highly shared, low-generation-probability nucleotide sequences. A later analysis calculated a clonal expansion index for each public chain from normalized within-repertoire ranks of inferred template counts. A later analysis computed generation probabilities with a VDJ recombination model fitted to out-of-frame rearrangements, and checked the results against IGoR. Hypergeometric tests were used in a later analysis to score TCR-TCR, TCR-HLA and TCR-CMV co-occurrence, with a repertoire-size bias correction applied to the TCR pairs. In a later analysis, false discovery rates were estimated by permuting HLA or CMV assignments 20 times. In a later analysis, co-occurring TCRs were grouped using DBSCAN, and TCRdist sequence similarity was added for clustering within HLA-allele-positive subsets. Co-occurrence clustering excluded repertoires with fewer than 30,000 or more than 120,000 public chains, plus five with anomalous nucleotide sharing. TCRdb obtained this table from immuneACCESS and retained in-frame rearrangements with V and J assigned. These tables miss some clones; where compared with another copy, unresolved V genes account for less than half of the shortfall, and the remainder is unexplained. That table gives V, J and clone size, and the DNA gave D and trimming. The sample table lists fewer than 200,000 clones, roughly 76% of them with a count of one. The ten largest clones take up around 4.7% of the sample.

In the case of this clone: No antigen is known for it. Base qualities were left out, and no much larger clone turns up one base away.

Findings and caveats that apply to the study as a whole: According to the authors, the approach could potentially be generalized to other disease states and immunological phenotypes. In this cohort, only TCR beta chains were sequenced, and detectable features were limited by the absence of alpha or paired-chain data. A later analysis associated about 17,000 TCR beta sequences with specific HLA alleles at a false discovery rate of 0.05. The 87-base-pair reads could not distinguish some IMGT-functional V segments, including TRBV6-2 and TRBV6-3, so those segments were excluded. In a later genetic analysis, a missense DCLRE1C variant was associated with V-gene and J-gene trimming of TCR beta chains, and the association was replicated in an independent cohort. The study gave a list of about 160 TCR beta chains associated with cytomegalovirus. A cluster of highly shared sequence variants was judged likely to be a technical artifact of the sequencing pipeline. Most CMV-associated TCR beta chains appeared to be HLA-restricted in a later analysis, and the HLA associations seemed to be driven largely by CMV exposure. In a later analysis, TCR association rates were found to vary across HLA loci, with the most associated TCRs seen for DRB1 alleles and the fewest for HLA-C alleles. Several of the top co-occurrence clusters appeared to be linked to parvovirus B19, influenza, CMV and Epstein-Barr virus, according to a later analysis. An earlier analysis of approximately 540 of the donors showed that most TCR beta V segments appeared in productive rearrangements either about 90% or about 30% of the time, which broadly matched IMGT annotations. In a later genetic analysis, fewer N-insertions in productive TCRs were reported among donors in an Asian-associated ancestry cluster than the roughly 700-donor mean. Strong co-occurrence of HLA alleles, especially DR and DQ, made assigning TCR associations to individual alleles difficult. The presence/absence analyses assumed that sequencing depth was roughly uniform across donors, and that assumption may not be true. HLA typing was unavailable for some donors at each locus, so association tests used only the typed subset. Correlated functional status among segregating V segments might be attributable to linkage disequilibrium, but an unknown experimental factor could not be ruled out. The classifier was reported to diagnose cytomegalovirus status with high specificity and sensitivity in both the original cohort and the validation cohort. Some 15 rarely observed V segments, including chromosome 9 orphons, were excluded from the earlier analysis of approximately 600 of the donors because counts were too low. A further reported finding was that TCR beta sequences accurately predicted the HLA-A and HLA-B alleles for most subjects in the first cohort. Across donors, most TCR sequences were observed very rarely, whereas some public TCRs were present in many individuals. For the cohort, immune exposure information was limited to CMV serostatus. A later analysis found that HLA-associated TCR beta chains were more clonally expanded and had lower generation probabilities than equally common non-associated chains. In vitro tests confirmed that three of the cytomegalovirus-associated TCR beta chains recognize cytomegalovirus antigens.

The cohort comprised some 700 healthy bone marrow donors. All cohort members were sampled while nominally healthy, although unrecorded immune exposures were likely present. The donor was CMV seropositive and was included in the group of approximately 310 seropositive cohort members. Each donor provided a peripheral blood sample, and peripheral blood mononuclear cells were used for TCR beta sequencing. Genomic DNA was extracted from the blood cell samples with the Qiagen DNeasy Blood Extraction Kit. The source is a woman between 18 and 29 years old in good health and CMV-seropositive. The V and J genes are TRBV29-1 and TRBJ1-1; 10 nucleotides in the junction match TRBD1. Sequencing input: PBMCs. The sequenced DNA is TGCAGCGGTCGGGACAGGGGGAACACTGAAGCTTTCTTT. Translated, this is CSGRDRGNTEAFF.